The 14 T cell receptor beta chains in this list originate from one sample, sequenced in a study of T cell changes during pregnancy in multiple sclerosis. Measured with immunoSEQ multiplex PCR; TCRdb has only the in-frame clones, and not every one. This table holds tens of thousands of clones, 70% to 90% found once. The sample was peripheral blood, taken after pregnancy. The receptor source for this set is a female donor with multiple sclerosis, enrolled in a pregnancy study.

This clone has only one observation. This sequence joins TRBV10-3 and TRBJ2-3; TRBD2 aligns across 13 bases. Losses at the gene ends were 5 bases for V and 6 bases for J; bases not matched to a gene: 5. CDR3 length: 15 residues. CDR1 is ENHRY and CDR2 is SYGVKD in the germline V gene. Here the CDR3 DNA reads TGTGCCATCAGTTCCGGGACTAGCGGGGCTGATACGCAGTATTTT. Its translation is CAISSGTSGADTQYF.

The chain is built from TRBV5-6 and TRBJ1-2, with a weak D call TRBD1 (6 bases). The CDR3 has 14 amino acids. Germline-derived CDR1 and CDR2 are SGHDT and YYEEEE. Deletions cut 4 bases from V and 5 bases from J, with 15 bases between. The CDR3 sequence is CASSRSGQSYGYTF. The CDR3 nucleotides read TGTGCCAGCAGCCGATCCGGACAGTCGTATGGCTACACCTTC.

J is TRBJ2-1 and V is TRBV28; perhaps TRBD2 as D (7 bases). V was pared by 6 bases and J by 5 bases, with 26 bases between. Per germline, CDR1 MDHEN and CDR2 SYDVKM. This CDR3 is built from 18 residues. The CDR3 sequence is CASSFPTRRGRSHNEQFF. For the CDR3, the DNA is TGTGCCAGCAGCTTCCCGACTAGGCGGGGGCGTTCCCACAATGAGCAGTTCTTC.

The chain has TRBV5-6 and TRBJ2-6; D is unresolved. Trimming removed 3 bases at V and 2 bases at J, with 6 bases between. The CDR3 is made up of 14 amino acids. The germline V gene has CDR1 SGHDT and CDR2 YYEEEE. The CDR3 DNA sequence: TGTGCCAGCAGCTCCAGTCCTGGGGCCAACGTCCTGACTTTC. Translating it yields CASSSSPGANVLTF. The full variable domain, in which reference TRBV5-6 and TRBJ2-6 provide the parts outside the CDR3, is DAGVTQSPTHLIKTRGQQVTLRCSPKSGHDTVSWYQQALGQGPQFIFQYYEEEERQRGNFPDRFSGHQFPNYSSELNVNALLLGDSALYLCASSSSPGANVLTFGAGSRLTVL.

This clone occurred a few times. The rearrangement joins TRBV7-9 to TRBJ1-4, with 7 bases aligning to TRBD1. The CDR3 runs to 16 residues. The J segment lost 8 bases and the V segment lost 5 bases, leaving 14 bases of the junction unmatched. Germline loops: CDR1 SEHNR, CDR2 FQNEAQ (reference sequence). The CDR3 spells CASSGQARTQGEKLFF. CDR3 nucleotides: TGTGCCAGCAGCGGACAGGCGCGGACCCAAGGGGAAAAACTGTTTTTT. The entire variable domain, with the rest obtained from reference TRBV7-9 and TRBJ1-4, is as follows: DTGVSQNPRHKITKRGQNVTFRCDPISEHNRLYWYRQTLGQGPEFLTYFQNEAQLEKSRLLSDRFSAERPKGSFSTLEIQRTEQGDSAMYLCASSGQARTQGEKLFFGSGTQLSVL.

This clone appeared once. This rearrangement joins TRBV7-9 to TRBJ2-5; TRBD2 is a possible D gene (5 bases). The J call is doubtful: the DNA matches TRBJ2-7 better. The CDR3 runs to 13 residues. CDR1 is SEHNR, CDR2 FQNEAQ, per germline (reference sequence). CDR3 amino acids: CASSLREGYEQYF. For the CDR3, the DNA is TGTGCCAGCAGCTTAAGAGAGGGTTACGAGCAGTACTTC.

The chain recombines TRBV2 with TRBJ2-1; 8 positions match TRBD2. The CDR3 is made up of 11 amino acids. The ends lost 8 bases at V and 8 bases at J; junction bases unmatched: 2. Germline CDR1 and CDR2: SNHLY and FYNNEI. This CDR3 is CASGGGYEQFF. The CDR3 DNA reads TGTGCCAGCGGCGGGGGGTATGAGCAGTTCTTC.

The V gene is TRBV28, the J gene TRBJ2-3; 11 bases are shared with TRBD2. The J segment lost 6 bases and the V segment lost 4 bases, leaving 12 bases of the junction unmatched. The CDR3 runs to 17 residues. CDR1 is MDHEN, CDR2 SYDVKM, per germline. The CDR3 coding sequence is TGTGCCAGCAGTTCTCTTAGCGGGGGGGCCGAGAGGGATACGCAGTATTTT. This sequence encodes CASSSLSGGAERDTQYF.

The V and J genes are TRBV2 and TRBJ1-5; maybe TRBD1 (6 bases). V gave up 10 bases and J gave up 4 bases, with 14 bases separating them. The CDR3 is 13 amino acids. CDR1 SNHLY and CDR2 FYNNEI come from the germline V gene. In DNA form, the CDR3 reads TGTGCCACCGCCGGGCAGGGGAATCAGCCCCAGCATTTT. Translation gives CATAGQGNQPQHF.

The rearrangement links TRBV6-4 to TRBJ2-1, with TRBD2 identical over 9 bases. After removal of 3 bases from V and 0 bases from J, the junction contained 0 bases not matched to a gene. CDR1 MRHNA and CDR2 SNTAGT come from the germline V gene. The CDR3 length is 15 residues. CDR3 residues: CASSEAGGSYNEQFF. The CDR3 bases are TGTGCCAGCAGTGAAGCGGGGGGCTCCTACAATGAGCAGTTCTTC.

The genes are TRBV5-1 and TRBJ2-2; D call uncertain. V lost 0 bases to trimming and J lost 4 bases, with 16 bases between them. CDR3 length equals 17 residues. Germline CDR1 SGHRS, CDR2 YFSETQ. CDR3 residues: CASSLALGLLSTGELFF. For the CDR3, the DNA is TGCGCCAGCAGCTTGGCGTTGGGCCTGCTTAGCACCGGGGAGCTGTTTTTT. Full variable domain (rest looked up from reference TRBV5-1 and TRBJ2-2): KAGVTQTPRYLIKTRGQQVTLSCSPISGHRSVSWYQQTPGQGLQFLFEYFSETQRNKGNFPGRFSGRQFSNSRSEMNVSTLELGDSALYLCASSLALGLLSTGELFFGEGSRLTVL.

This sequence joins TRBV2 and TRBJ2-1, with D possibly TRBD1 on 5 matching bases. Trimming pared 1 base from V and 8 bases from J, leaving 15 bases between. There are 15 residues in the CDR3. Germline lookup yields CDR1 SNHLY and CDR2 FYNNEI. CDR3 in amino acids: CASSEGWPGPHEQFF. The DNA of the CDR3 is TGTGCCAGCAGTGAAGGTTGGCCAGGGCCGCATGAGCAGTTCTTC.

The chain is built from TRBV13 and TRBJ2-5; 10 bases align to TRBD2. The CDR3 contains 15 residues. V shed 2 bases and J 3 bases; nucleotides not matched to a gene: 3. CDR1 PRHDT and CDR2 FYEKMQ come from the germline V gene (reference sequence). CDR3 in DNA: TGTGCCAGCAGCTTAAGCGGGGGGGCTGAAGAGACCCAGTACTTC. Translated: CASSLSGGAEETQYF.

V usage is TRBV7-2 and J usage is TRBJ1-1; the D is unclear. The CDR3 covers 16 residues. V was shortened by 4 bases and J by 1 base, with 16 bases between the two germline ends. The germline V gene has CDR1 SGHTA and CDR2 FQGNSA. CDR3 coding DNA: TGTGCCAGCAGCTCCAGAGCCAGGCACTGGAACACTGAAGCTTTCTTT. Protein sequence: CASSSRARHWNTEAFF. Full variable domain (outside the CDR3, taken from reference TRBV7-2 and TRBJ1-1): GAGVSQSPSNKVTEKGKDVELRCDPISGHTALYWYRQSLGQGLEFLIYFQGNSAPDKSGLPSDRFSAERTGGSVSTLTIQRTQQEDSAVYLCASSSRARHWNTEAFFGQGTRLTVV.